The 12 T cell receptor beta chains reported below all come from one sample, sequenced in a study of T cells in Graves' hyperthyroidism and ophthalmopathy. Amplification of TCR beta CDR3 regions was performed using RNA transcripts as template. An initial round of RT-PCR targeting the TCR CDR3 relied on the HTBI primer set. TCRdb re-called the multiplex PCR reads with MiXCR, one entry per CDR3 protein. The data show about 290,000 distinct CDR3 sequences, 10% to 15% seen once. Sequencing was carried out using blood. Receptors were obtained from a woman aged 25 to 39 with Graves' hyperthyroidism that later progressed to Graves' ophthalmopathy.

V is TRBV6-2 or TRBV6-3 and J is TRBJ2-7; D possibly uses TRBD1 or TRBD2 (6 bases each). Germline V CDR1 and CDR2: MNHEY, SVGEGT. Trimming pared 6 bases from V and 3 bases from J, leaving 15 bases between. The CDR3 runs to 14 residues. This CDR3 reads CASRTQGGIYEQYF. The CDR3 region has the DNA TGTGCCAGCAGAACACAGGGAGGCATCTACGAGCAGTACTTC.

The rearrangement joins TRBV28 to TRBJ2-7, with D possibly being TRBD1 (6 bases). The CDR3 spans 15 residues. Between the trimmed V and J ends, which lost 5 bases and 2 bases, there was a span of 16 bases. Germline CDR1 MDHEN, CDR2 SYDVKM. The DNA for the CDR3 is TGTGCCAGCAGTGGAGTGGACAGTGCTGCCTACGAGCAGTACTTC. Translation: CASSGVDSAAYEQYF.

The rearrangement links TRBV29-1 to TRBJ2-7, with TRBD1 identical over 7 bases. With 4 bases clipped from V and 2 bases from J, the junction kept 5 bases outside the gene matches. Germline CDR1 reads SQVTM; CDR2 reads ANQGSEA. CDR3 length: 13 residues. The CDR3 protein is CSVVGTETYEQYF. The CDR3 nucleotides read TGCAGCGTTGTCGGGACAGAGACCTACGAGCAGTACTTC.

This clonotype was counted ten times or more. The CDR3 reads CASSGPGTGGVDGANVLTF. CDR3 coding DNA: TGTGCCAGCAGCGGACCCGGGACAGGGGGCGTAGATGGGGCCAACGTCCTGACTTTC. This chain uses TRBV7-9 with TRBJ2-6; 12 nucleotides align to TRBD1. The CDR3 is made up of 19 amino acids. The ends lost 5 bases at V and 3 bases at J; junction bases unmatched: 11. Germline-derived CDR1 and CDR2 are SEHNR and FQNEAQ (reference sequence).

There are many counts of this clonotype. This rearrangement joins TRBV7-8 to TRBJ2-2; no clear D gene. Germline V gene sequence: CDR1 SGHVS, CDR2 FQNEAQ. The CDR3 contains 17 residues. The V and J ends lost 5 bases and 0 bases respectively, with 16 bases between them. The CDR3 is CASSPARVATNTGELFF. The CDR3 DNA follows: TGTGCCAGCAGCCCCGCCCGCGTGGCGACGAACACCGGGGAGCTGTTTTTT.

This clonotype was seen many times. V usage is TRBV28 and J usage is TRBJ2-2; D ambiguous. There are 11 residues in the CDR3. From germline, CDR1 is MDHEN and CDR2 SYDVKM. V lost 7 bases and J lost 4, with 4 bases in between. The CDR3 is CASTLTGELFF. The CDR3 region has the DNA TGTGCCAGCACCCTCACCGGGGAGCTGTTTTTT.

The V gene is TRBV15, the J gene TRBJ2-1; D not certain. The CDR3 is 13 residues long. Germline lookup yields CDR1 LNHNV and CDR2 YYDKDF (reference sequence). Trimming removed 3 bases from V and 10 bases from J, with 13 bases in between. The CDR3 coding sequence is TGTGCCACCAGCAGCGGTGAGCTATGGGAGCAGTTCTTC. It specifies CATSSGELWEQFF.

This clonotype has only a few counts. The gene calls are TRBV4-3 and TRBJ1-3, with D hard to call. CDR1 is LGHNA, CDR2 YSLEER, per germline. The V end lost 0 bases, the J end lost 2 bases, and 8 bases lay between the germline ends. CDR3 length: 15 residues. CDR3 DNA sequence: TGCGCCAGCAGCCAAGATGGGCTGGCTGGAAACACCATATATTTT. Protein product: CASSQDGLAGNTIYF.

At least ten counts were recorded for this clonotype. DNA of the CDR3: TGTGCCAGCAGAGAGGGTAAAGAGACCCAGTACTTC. Residues: CASREGKETQYF. V usage is TRBV6-1 and J usage is TRBJ2-5; tentatively, D is TRBD2 (5 bases). V gave up 6 bases and J gave up 3 bases, with 8 bases separating them. CDR3 length: 12 residues. Germline V gene lookup returns CDR1 MNHNS and CDR2 SASEGT.

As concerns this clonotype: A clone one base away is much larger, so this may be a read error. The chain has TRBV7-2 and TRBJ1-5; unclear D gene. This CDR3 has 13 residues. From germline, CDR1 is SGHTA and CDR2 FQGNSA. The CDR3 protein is CASSLVDDQPRHF. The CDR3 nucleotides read TGTGCCAGCAGCTTAGTGGATGATCAGCCCCGGCATTTT.

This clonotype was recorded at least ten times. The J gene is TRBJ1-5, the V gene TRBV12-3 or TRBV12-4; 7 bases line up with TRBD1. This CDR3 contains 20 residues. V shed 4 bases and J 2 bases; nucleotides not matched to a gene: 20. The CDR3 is CASSSPRTGSTLYGNQPQHF. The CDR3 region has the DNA TGTGCCAGCAGTTCCCCAAGGACAGGCTCTACCCTTTATGGCAATCAGCCCCAGCATTTT.

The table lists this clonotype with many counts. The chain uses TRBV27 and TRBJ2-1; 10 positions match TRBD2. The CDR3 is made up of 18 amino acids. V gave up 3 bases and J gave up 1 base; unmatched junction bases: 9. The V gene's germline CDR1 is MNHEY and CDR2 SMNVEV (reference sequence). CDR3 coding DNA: TGTGCCAGCAGTTTTGGAGCTAGCGGGAGTACTTCCTACAATGAGCAGTTCTTC. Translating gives CASSFGASGSTSYNEQFF.